This T cell receptor beta chain was sequenced during a study of siplizumab effects on memory and regulatory T cells. The CDR3 has 15 residues. Looked up from germline, CDR1 is LNHDA and CDR2 is SQIVND (reference sequence). Trimming at V came to 6 bases and at J to 0 bases, leaving 5 bases not matched to a gene. Some clones are missing from TCRdb's copy, which holds only in-frame ones; the method was immunoSEQ multiplex PCR. The data contain about 100,000 clones, about 94% of them singletons. Whole-study results and caveats: Naive-or-memory phenotypes were unassignable for roughly 80-96% of proliferating CD4+ or CD8+ clones.

This clone was seen more than once but under ten times. Its antigen is currently unknown. Sequenced input: CD4+ T cells sorted from blood. V usage is TRBV19 and J usage is TRBJ1-5; 7 nucleotides align to TRBD1. The receptor was derived from a human donor in good health. The CDR3 loop is CASRPGQHSNQPQHF. CDR3 DNA: TGTGCCAGTAGGCCGGGACAGCATAGCAATCAGCCCCAGCATTTT.